This record concerns one T cell receptor beta chain sequence. This clonotype has just a few counts. Its antigen target is currently unknown. Base qualities are not at hand, and no much larger clone is one base apart. Only healthy Caucasian donors were included. Miltenyi CD45RO+ enrichment and human naive T-cell isolation kits were used to isolate memory (CD45RO+) and naive T cells from PBMC. This entry belongs to a study of identical twins listed by TCRdb under 2016. The study in broad terms: To test whether fetal clonotypes persist, this study deep-sequenced TCR alpha and beta repertoires from monozygotic twins, from unrelated adults of various ages, and from cord blood. To rule out contamination, the twin experiments were replicated at different times with different library preparation protocols.

Paper-wide results and their limitations: Zero-insertion analyses could be partly confounded by invariant T cells such as MAIT and iNKT, although diverse VJ usage argued against such confounding for most clonotypes. Because the same donors could not be followed over many years, conclusions were based on cross-sectional statistical analysis. Out-of-frame TCR alpha sequences shared between twins showed an excess of low generation-probability sequences compared with coincidental sharing between unrelated individuals. In monozygotic twins, out-of-frame TCR alpha sharing was systematically underestimated by recombination models, although the models agreed with sharing between unrelated individuals. Abundant cord blood beta clonotypes carried fewer insertions; young adult naive repertoires showed a weaker similar trend, while memory repertoires showed none. The excess sharing between twins in beta out-of-frame sequences was weaker because fewer shared sequences reduced the signal-to-noise ratio.

Library construction relied on 5' RACE. The data were produced on an Illumina HiSeq 2000. A universal primer binding site was added through template switching, and the final cDNA carried a unique molecular identifier so that TCR cDNA molecules could be counted accurately. Specific primers in the conserved constant-segment region were used to synthesize first-strand cDNA for TCR alpha and beta chains. To control for contamination, every cDNA library carried two barcodes: a SMART-Mk sample barcode plus Illumina barcodes. TruSeq adapter sequences along with Illumina sample barcodes were introduced in two successive PCR steps. The Illumina HiSeq platform was used with custom primers to sequence TCR alpha and beta cDNA libraries. The published analysis was carried out like this. Raw reads were processed with MiGEC to extract unique molecular identifiers, and MiXCR was used to determine CDR3 positions. For each individual, recombination models were inferred using an EM algorithm with the repgenHMM and IGoR tools. The analysis of shared clonotypes was done with the tcR package in R, with sharing normalized by the product of cloneset sizes. To study raw recombination free of thymic and clonal selection effects, out-of-frame nonproductive sequences were analyzed. TCRdb trimmed the raw reads at Q25, called clones with MiXCR and kept productive beta chains. Merged by CDR3 protein, the rows form single entries marked with the most common genes and DNA. TCRdb assigned the V and J calls; the authors' analysis was not used. The sample table shows more than 200,000 distinct CDR3 sequences, and over 12% are seen once. Approximately 10% of the sample lies in the top ten.

CDR1 and CDR2 were assigned from the germline V gene as SQVTM and ANQGSEA. The germline V end is reduced by 7 bases and the J end by 14 bases; junction bases left unmatched: 10. From its cysteine to its phenylalanine, the CDR3 spans 11 amino acids. Of all the DNA, just the CDR3 is kept, 33 bases in frame from base 1. The TCR originated in a woman between 18 and 30 years old in good health. Recombination joined TRBV29-1 with TRBJ2-1; 8 nucleotides in the junction match TRBD1. Sample: memory (CD45RO+) T cells sorted from blood. Explained via the paper, the cell subset or site label denotes: CD45RO+ enriched T cells. The CDR3 corresponds to CSGGQGEGEFF. DNA sequence: TGCAGCGGCGGACAGGGAGAGGGGGAGTTCTTC.